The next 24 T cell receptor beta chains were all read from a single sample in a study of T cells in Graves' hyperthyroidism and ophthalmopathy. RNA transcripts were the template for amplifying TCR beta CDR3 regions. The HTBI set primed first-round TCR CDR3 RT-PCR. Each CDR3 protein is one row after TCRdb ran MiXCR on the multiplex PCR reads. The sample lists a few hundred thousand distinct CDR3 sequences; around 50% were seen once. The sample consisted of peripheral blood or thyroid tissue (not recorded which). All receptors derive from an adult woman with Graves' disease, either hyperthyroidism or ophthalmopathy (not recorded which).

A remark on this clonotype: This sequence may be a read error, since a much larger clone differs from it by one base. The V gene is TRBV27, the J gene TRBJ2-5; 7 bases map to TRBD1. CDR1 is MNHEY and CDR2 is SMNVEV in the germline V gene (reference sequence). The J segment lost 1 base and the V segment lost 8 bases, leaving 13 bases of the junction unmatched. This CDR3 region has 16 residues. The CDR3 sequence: CASLNRGTGPQETQYF. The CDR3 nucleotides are TGTGCCAGCCTCAACAGGGGAACGGGACCCCAAGAGACCCAGTACTTC.

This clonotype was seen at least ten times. In DNA, the CDR3 is TGCAGTGCTGGAAAAACAGGGCTGGACGAGCAGTACTTC. Translation: CSAGKTGLDEQYF. The chain links TRBV20-1 to TRBJ2-7, with D possibly matching TRBD1 (6 bases). Per the germline V gene, CDR1 is DFQATT and CDR2 is SNEGSKA (reference sequence). There are 13 residues in the CDR3. The V end was cut by 5 bases, the J end by 5 bases, with 16 bases between.

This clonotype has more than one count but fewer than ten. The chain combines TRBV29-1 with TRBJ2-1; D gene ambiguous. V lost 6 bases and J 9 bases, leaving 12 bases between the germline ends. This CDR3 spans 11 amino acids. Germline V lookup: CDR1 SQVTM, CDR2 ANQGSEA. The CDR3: CSVSNQAEQFF. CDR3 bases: TGCAGCGTAAGTAACCAGGCTGAGCAGTTCTTC.

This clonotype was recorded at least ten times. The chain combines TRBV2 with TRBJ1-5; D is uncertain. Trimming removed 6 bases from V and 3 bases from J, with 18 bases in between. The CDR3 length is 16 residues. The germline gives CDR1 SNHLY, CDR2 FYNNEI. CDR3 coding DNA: TGTGCCAGCAGCCCGGGGATGCACAGACTCAATCAGCCCCAGCATTTT. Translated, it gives CASSPGMHRLNQPQHF. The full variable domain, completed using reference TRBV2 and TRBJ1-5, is EPEVTQTPSHQVTQMGQEVILRCVPISNHLYFYWYRQILGQKVEFLVSFYNNEISEKSEIFDDQFSVERPDGSNFTLKIRSTKLEDSAMYFCASSPGMHRLNQPQHFGDGTRLSIL.

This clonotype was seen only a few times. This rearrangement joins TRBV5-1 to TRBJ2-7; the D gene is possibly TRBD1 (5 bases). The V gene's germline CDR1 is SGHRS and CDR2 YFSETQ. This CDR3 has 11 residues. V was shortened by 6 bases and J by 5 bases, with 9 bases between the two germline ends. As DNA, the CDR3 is TGCGCCAGCACCCAGGGAAACGAGCAGTACTTC. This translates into CASTQGNEQYF.

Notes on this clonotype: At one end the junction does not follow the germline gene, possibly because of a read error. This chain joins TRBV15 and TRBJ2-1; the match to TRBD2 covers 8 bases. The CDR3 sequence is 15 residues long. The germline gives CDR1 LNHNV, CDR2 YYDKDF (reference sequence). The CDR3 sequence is CATSRELAVYNEQFF. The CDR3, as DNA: TGTGCCACCAGCAGAGAACTAGCGGTTTACAATGAGCAGTTCTTT.

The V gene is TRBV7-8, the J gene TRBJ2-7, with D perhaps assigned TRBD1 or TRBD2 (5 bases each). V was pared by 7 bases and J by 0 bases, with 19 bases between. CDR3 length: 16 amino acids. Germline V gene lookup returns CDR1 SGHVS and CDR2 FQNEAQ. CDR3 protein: CASNKDPWGSSYEQYF. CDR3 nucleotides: TGTGCCAGCAACAAGGATCCGTGGGGGAGCTCCTACGAGCAGTACTTC. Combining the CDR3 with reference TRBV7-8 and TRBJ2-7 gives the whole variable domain GAGVSQSPRYKVAKRGQDVALRCDPISGHVSLFWYQQALGQGPEFLTYFQNEAQLDKSGLPSDRFFAERPEGSVSTLKIQRTQQEDSAVYLCASNKDPWGSSYEQYFGPGTRLTVT.

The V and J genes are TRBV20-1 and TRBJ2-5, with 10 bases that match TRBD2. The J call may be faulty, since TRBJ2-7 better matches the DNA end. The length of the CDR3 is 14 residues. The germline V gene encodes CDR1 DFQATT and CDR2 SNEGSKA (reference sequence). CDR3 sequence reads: CSAKASGGGDEQYF. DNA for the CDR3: TGCAGTGCTAAGGCTAGCGGGGGCGGGGACGAGCAGTACTTC.

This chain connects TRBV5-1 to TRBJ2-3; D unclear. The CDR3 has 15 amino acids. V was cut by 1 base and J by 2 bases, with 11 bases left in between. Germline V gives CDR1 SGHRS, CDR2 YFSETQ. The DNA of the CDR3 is TGCGCCAGCAGCTTGCTTGGCGGCCACACAGATACGCAGTATTTT. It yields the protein CASSLLGGHTDTQYF.

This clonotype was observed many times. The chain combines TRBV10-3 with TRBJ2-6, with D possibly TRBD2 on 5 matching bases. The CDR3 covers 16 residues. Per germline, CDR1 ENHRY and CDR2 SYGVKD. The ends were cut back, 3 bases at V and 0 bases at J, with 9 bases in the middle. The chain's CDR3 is CAISEDAGSGANVLTF. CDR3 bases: TGTGCCATCAGTGAAGACGCGGGCTCTGGGGCCAACGTCCTGACTTTC.

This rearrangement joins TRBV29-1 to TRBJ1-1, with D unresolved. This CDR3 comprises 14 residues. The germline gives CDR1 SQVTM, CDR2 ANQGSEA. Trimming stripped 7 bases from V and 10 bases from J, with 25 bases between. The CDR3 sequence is CSAEVAVRSGRAFF. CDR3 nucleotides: TGCAGCGCCGAGGTGGCAGTCAGAAGCGGGAGAGCTTTCTTT.

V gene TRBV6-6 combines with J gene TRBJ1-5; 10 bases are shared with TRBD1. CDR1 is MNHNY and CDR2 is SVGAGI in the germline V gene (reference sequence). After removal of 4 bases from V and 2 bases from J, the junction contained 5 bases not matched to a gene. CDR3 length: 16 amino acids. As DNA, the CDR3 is TGTGCCAGCAGTTCCGGGACAGGGGCGGGCAATCAGCCCCAGCATTTT. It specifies CASSSGTGAGNQPQHF.

The CDR3: CASSFQAGGGQYF. CDR3 nucleotide sequence: TGTGCCAGCAGCTTTCAAGCGGGAGGGGGCCAGTACTTC. The V gene is TRBV5-4, the J gene TRBJ2-5, with 10 bases identical to TRBD2. Losses at the gene ends were 2 bases for V and 10 bases for J; bases not matched to a gene: 5. The CDR3 has 13 amino acids. Germline loops: CDR1 SGHNT, CDR2 YYREEE (reference sequence).

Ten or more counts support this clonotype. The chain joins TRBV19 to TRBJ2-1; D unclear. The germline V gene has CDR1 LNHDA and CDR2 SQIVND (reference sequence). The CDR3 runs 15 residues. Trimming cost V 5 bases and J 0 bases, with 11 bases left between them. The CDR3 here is CASSLPPSSYNEQFF. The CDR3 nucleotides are TGTGCCAGTAGTTTGCCCCCGAGCTCCTACAATGAGCAGTTCTTC. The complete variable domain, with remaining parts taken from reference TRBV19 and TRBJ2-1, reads DGGITQSPKYLFRKEGQNVTLSCEQNLNHDAMYWYRQDPGQGLRLIYYSQIVNDFQKGDIAEGYSVSREKKESFPLTVTSAQKNPTAFYLCASSLPPSSYNEQFFGPGTRLTVL.

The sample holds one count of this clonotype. CDR3 sequence: CASIGTMNTEAFF. CDR3 DNA sequence: TGTGCCAGCATTGGGACCATGAACACTGAAGCTTTCTTT. The rearrangement joins TRBV25-1 to TRBJ1-1; possibly TRBD1 for D (5 bases). Between the trimmed V and J ends, which lost 7 bases and 0 bases, there was a span of 9 bases. The germline V gene has CDR1 MGHDK and CDR2 SYGVNS. This CDR3 spans 13 amino acids. Drawing the rest from reference TRBV25-1 and TRBJ1-1, the complete variable domain is EADIYQTPRYLVIGTGKKITLECSQTMGHDKMYWYQQDPGMELHLIHYSYGVNSTEKGDLSSESTVSRIRTEHFPLTLESARPSHTSQYLCASIGTMNTEAFFGQGTRLTVV.

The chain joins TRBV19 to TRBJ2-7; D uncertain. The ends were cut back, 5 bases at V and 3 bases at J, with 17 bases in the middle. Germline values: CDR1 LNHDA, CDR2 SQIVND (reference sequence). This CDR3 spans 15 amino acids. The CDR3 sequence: CASSPDRTRNYEQYF. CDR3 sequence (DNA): TGTGCCAGTAGTCCCGACCGGACCAGGAACTACGAGCAGTACTTC.

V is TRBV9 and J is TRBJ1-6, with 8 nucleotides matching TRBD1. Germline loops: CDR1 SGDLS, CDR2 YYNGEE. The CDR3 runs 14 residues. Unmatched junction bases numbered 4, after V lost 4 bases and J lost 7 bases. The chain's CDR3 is CASSQGQANSPLHF. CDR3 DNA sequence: TGTGCCAGCAGCCAGGGACAGGCCAATTCACCCCTCCACTTT.

CDR3 sequence reads: CASSVPISGTGVGSNQPQHF. The CDR3 DNA reads TGTGCCAGCAGCGTCCCTATTTCCGGGACAGGGGTAGGAAGCAATCAGCCCCAGCATTTT. V gene TRBV9 combines with J gene TRBJ1-5; TRBD1 agrees at 10 bases. The length of the CDR3 is 20 residues. Trimming took 2 bases from V and 1 from J; bases not matched to a gene: 15. Germline CDR1 SGDLS, CDR2 YYNGEE.

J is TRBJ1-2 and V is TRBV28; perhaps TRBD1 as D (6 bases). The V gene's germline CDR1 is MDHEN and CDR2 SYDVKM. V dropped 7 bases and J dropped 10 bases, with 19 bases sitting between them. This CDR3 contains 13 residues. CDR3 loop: CASTEWTGGVYTF. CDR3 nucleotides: TGTGCCAGCACCGAATGGACCGGGGGCGTCTACACCTTC.

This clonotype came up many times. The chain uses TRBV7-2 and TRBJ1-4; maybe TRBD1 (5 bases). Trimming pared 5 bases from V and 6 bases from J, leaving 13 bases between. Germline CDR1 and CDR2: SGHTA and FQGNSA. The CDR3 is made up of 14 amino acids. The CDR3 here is CASSPRDRHEKLFF. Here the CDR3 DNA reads TGTGCCAGCAGCCCCCGGGACCGTCATGAAAAACTGTTTTTT. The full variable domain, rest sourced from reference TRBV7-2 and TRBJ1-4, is GAGVSQSPSNKVTEKGKDVELRCDPISGHTALYWYRQSLGQGLEFLIYFQGNSAPDKSGLPSDRFSAERTGGSVSTLTIQRTQQEDSAVYLCASSPRDRHEKLFFGSGTQLSVL.

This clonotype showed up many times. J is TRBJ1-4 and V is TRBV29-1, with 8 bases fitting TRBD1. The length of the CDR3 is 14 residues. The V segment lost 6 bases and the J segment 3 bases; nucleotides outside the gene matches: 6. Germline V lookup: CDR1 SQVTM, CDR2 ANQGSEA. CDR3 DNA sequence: TGCAGCGTGGGCAGGGGGCCTTCTAATGAAAAACTGTTTTTT. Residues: CSVGRGPSNEKLFF.

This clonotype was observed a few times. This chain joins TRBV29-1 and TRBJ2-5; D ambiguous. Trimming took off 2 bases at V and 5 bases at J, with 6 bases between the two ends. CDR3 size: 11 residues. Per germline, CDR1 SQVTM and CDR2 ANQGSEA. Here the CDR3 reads CSVEIIETQYF. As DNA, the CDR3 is TGCAGCGTTGAAATTATCGAGACCCAGTACTTC.

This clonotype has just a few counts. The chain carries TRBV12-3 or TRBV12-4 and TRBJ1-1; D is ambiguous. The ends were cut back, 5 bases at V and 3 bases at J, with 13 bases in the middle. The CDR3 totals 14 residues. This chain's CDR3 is CASSAHRGYTEAFF. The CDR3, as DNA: TGTGCCAGCAGTGCTCACAGAGGGTACACTGAAGCTTTCTTT.

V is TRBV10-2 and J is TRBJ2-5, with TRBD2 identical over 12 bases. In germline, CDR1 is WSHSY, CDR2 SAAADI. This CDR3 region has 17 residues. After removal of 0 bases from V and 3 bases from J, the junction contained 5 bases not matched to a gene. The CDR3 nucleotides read TGCGCCAGCAGTGAGTCGCCGACTAGCGGGAGCGAAGAGACCCAGTACTTC. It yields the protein CASSESPTSGSEETQYF.